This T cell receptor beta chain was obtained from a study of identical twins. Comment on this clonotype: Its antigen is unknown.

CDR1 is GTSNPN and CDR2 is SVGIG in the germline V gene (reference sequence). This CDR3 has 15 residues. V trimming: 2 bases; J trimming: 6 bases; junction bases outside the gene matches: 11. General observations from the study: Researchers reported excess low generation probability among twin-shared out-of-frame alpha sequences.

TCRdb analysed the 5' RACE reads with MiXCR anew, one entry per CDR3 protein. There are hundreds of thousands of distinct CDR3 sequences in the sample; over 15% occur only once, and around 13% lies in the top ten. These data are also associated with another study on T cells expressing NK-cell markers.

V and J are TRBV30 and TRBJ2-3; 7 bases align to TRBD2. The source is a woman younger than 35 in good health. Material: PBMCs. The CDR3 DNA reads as TGTGCCTGGAGTCCTACCGCGACTAGCTCCGATACGCAGTATTTT. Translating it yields CAWSPTATSSDTQYF.